A single sample is the source of the 17 T cell receptor beta chains below, sequenced in a study of blood T cell repertoires in COVID-19. The repertoire was sequenced with immunoSEQ multiplex PCR; TCRdb's copy has only in-frame clones and lacks some. This sample has roughly 320,000 clones, with roughly 85% found just once. Source material: peripheral blood. The receptors were gathered from a human donor in a cohort sampled during active COVID-19.

This chain links TRBV7-3 with TRBJ2-2; D remains ambiguous. Trimming cost V 5 bases and J 0 bases, with 10 bases left between them. The CDR3 covers 15 residues. CDR1 is SGHTA, CDR2 FQGTGA, per germline. CDR3 nucleotides: TGTGCCAGCAGCCCATCGACTGCGAACACCGGGGAGCTGTTTTTT. It encodes CASSPSTANTGELFF.

The chain uses TRBV4-1 and TRBJ1-3; D might be TRBD1 (5 bases). Germline assignment: CDR1 MGHRA and CDR2 YSYEKL. CDR3 length equals 17 residues. The V and J ends lost 3 bases and 2 bases respectively, with 17 bases between them. The CDR3 sequence: CASSQAGPGGTGNTIYF. CDR3 DNA sequence: TGCGCCAGCAGCCAGGCAGGCCCCGGGGGAACTGGAAACACCATATATTTT.

The chain links TRBV27 to TRBJ2-3, with D possibly being TRBD2 (5 bases). Germline loops: CDR1 MNHEY, CDR2 SMNVEV (reference sequence). The V gene lost 4 bases and the J gene lost 6 bases, with 17 bases spanning the gap. CDR3 length: 15 amino acids. In DNA form, the CDR3 reads TGTGCCAGCAGTTCCAAAGGACTGGCCCCGGATACGCAGTATTTT. It is translated as CASSSKGLAPDTQYF.

The chain is built from TRBV10-3 and TRBJ2-7; 7 bases match TRBD2. The ends lost 8 bases at V and 2 bases at J; junction bases unmatched: 3. The CDR3 extends over 12 amino acids. Germline CDR1 reads ENHRY; CDR2 reads SYGVKD. The CDR3 region is CAIALAAYEQYF. For the CDR3, the DNA is TGTGCCATCGCGCTAGCGGCCTACGAGCAGTACTTC.

This chain links TRBV11-2 with TRBJ1-4, with D maybe TRBD1 (5 bases). Germline V gives CDR1 SGHAT, CDR2 FQNNGV. Trimming left V 4 bases short and J 6 bases short, with 18 bases between. The CDR3 is 16 residues long. As DNA, the CDR3 is TGTGCCAGCAGCTCGGGGGGGGGAATAGTTGATGAAAAACTGTTTTTT. It specifies CASSSGGGIVDEKLFF.

The chain couples TRBV19 to TRBJ2-3; 7 bases map to TRBD2. Trimming cost V 11 bases and J 2 bases; bases outside gene matches: 19. The CDR3 extends over 17 amino acids. Germline V lookup: CDR1 LNHDA, CDR2 SQIVND (reference sequence). CDR3 region: CASTTRYGTTFTDTQYF. The CDR3 nucleotides are TGTGCCTCGACGACACGCTACGGGACTACCTTCACAGATACGCAGTATTTT.

Written as DNA, the CDR3 is TGTGCCAGCAGTTTAGGGGCACCCACAGATACGCAGTATTTT. Protein: CASSLGAPTDTQYF. The V and J genes are TRBV27 and TRBJ2-3; possibly TRBD1 for D (5 bases). Germline V CDR1 and CDR2: MNHEY, SMNVEV (reference sequence). V dropped 2 bases and J dropped 2 bases, with 8 bases sitting between them. This CDR3 is 14 amino acids long.

V usage is TRBV12-3 or TRBV12-4 and J usage is TRBJ1-2; 7 bases are shared with TRBD1. CDR3 length: 13 amino acids. V gave up 4 bases and J gave up 4 bases; unmatched junction bases: 3. The CDR3 is CASSYRGSYGYTF. Written as DNA, the CDR3 is TGTGCCAGCAGTTACAGGGGATCCTATGGCTACACCTTC.

A few counts support this clone. J is TRBJ1-2 and V is TRBV3-1 (or the pseudogene TRBV3-2); D may be TRBD1 (5 bases). There are 11 residues in the CDR3. With 11 bases removed from V and 8 bases from J, the gap between germline ends came to 15 bases. Germline-derived CDR1 and CDR2 are LGHDT and YNNKEL (reference sequence). This CDR3 reads CAVGQGEGYTF. In nucleotides, the CDR3 is TGTGCCGTTGGTCAAGGGGAAGGCTACACCTTC.

The J gene is TRBJ2-6, the V gene TRBV14; D is ambiguous. Germline V gives CDR1 SGHDN, CDR2 FVKESK. Trimming shortened V by 1 base and J by 1 base, and 2 bases separated the two germline ends. The CDR3 runs 14 residues. This CDR3 is CASSQASGANVLTF. The CDR3 coding sequence is TGTGCCAGCAGCCAAGCGTCTGGGGCCAACGTCCTGACTTTC.

Remarks on this clone: A clone one base away is much larger, so this may be a read error. This chain uses TRBV27 with TRBJ1-5, with D possibly being TRBD1 (5 bases). V lost 6 bases and J 2 bases, leaving 8 bases between the germline ends. Germline CDR1 is MNHEY and CDR2 is SMNVEV (reference sequence). The CDR3 loop spans 13 amino acids. The CDR3 region is CASSPTGNQPQHF. CDR3 nucleotides: TGTGCCAGCAGCCCGACAGGCAATCAGCCCCAGCATTTT.

This clone was seen a handful of times. The rearrangement links TRBV4-2 to TRBJ1-5, with 10 bases matching TRBD1. J gave up 5 bases and V 0 bases, and 7 bases lay outside the gene matches. The CDR3 runs 17 residues. Germline lookup yields CDR1 LGHNA and CDR2 YNFKEQ. CDR3 sequence: CASSQDQGQGSDQPQHF. In DNA, the CDR3 is TGTGCCAGCAGCCAAGACCAGGGACAGGGGTCGGATCAGCCCCAGCATTTT.

There are a few counts of this clone. V usage is TRBV19 and J usage is TRBJ2-6, with D hard to call. This CDR3 is 16 amino acids long. The germline V and J ends were trimmed by 5 bases and 0 bases, with 11 bases remaining between them. Germline lookup yields CDR1 LNHDA and CDR2 SQIVND (reference sequence). Here the CDR3 DNA reads TGTGCCAGTAGTTTTCAGCGTTCCTCTGGGGCCAACGTCCTGACTTTC. Protein product: CASSFQRSSGANVLTF.

V is TRBV12-5 and J is TRBJ2-3; TRBD2 aligns across 8 bases. Germline loops: CDR1 LGHNT, CDR2 FRNRAP. The CDR3 is 14 residues long. The J segment lost 6 bases and the V segment lost 8 bases, leaving 10 bases of the junction unmatched. The DNA for the CDR3 is TGTGCTAGTAGCCCAGCGGGGGTACCTGATACGCAGTATTTT. Translating it yields CASSPAGVPDTQYF.

The J gene is TRBJ1-3, the V gene TRBV15; the D is unclear. Trimming pared 0 bases from V and 3 bases from J, leaving 12 bases between. CDR3 length equals 16 residues. Germline lookup yields CDR1 LNHNV and CDR2 YYDKDF (reference sequence). Here the CDR3 DNA reads TGTGCCACCAGCAGAGATCGGGGAGGAGTTGGAAACACCATATATTTT. It is translated as CATSRDRGGVGNTIYF. The variable domain in full, completed from reference TRBV15 and TRBJ1-3, reads DAMVIQNPRYQVTQFGKPVTLSCSQTLNHNVMYWYQQKSSQAPKLLFHYYDKDFNNEADTPDNFQSRRPNTSFCFLDIRSPGLGDTAMYLCATSRDRGGVGNTIYFGEGSWLTVV.

This clone appeared once. The rearrangement joins TRBV7-9 to TRBJ1-2; weak D call: TRBD1 (6 bases). In germline, CDR1 is SEHNR, CDR2 FQNEAQ (reference sequence). This CDR3 is built from 12 residues. The V and J ends lost 2 bases and 7 bases respectively, with 8 bases between them. CDR3 nucleotides: TGTGCCAGCAGCTTACAGGGGCTTGGCTACACCTTC. It is translated as CASSLQGLGYTF.

The chain carries TRBV30 and TRBJ1-5; TRBD1 matches at 7 bases. Germline lookup yields CDR1 GTSNPN and CDR2 SVGIG (reference sequence). V trimming: 4 bases; J trimming: 5 bases; junction bases outside the gene matches: 5. The CDR3 loop spans 13 amino acids. CDR3 sequence reads: CAWNRQGDQPQHF. The DNA of the CDR3 is TGTGCCTGGAACCGACAGGGTGATCAGCCCCAGCATTTT.